The T cell receptor (beta chain) described here comes from a study of PD-1 blockade in classical Hodgkin lymphoma (dated by TCRdb to about 2020). General notes on the study: Nivolumab dosing was 3 mg/kg intravenously every 2 weeks, continuing until either disease progression or unacceptable toxicity. To define a peripheral blood immune signature of response to PD-1 blockade in classical Hodgkin lymphoma, the study combined TCR beta sequencing with CyTOF.

The investigation overall reported the following: Baseline TCR diversity was reported as lower in newly diagnosed patients than in healthy donors, and lower still in relapsed/refractory patients. By C4D1, a significant rise was seen in CD4+ TCR diversity but not in CD8+ TCR diversity (p=0.0027 vs p=0.16), and the rise was most apparent among complete responders (p=0.02). Patients starting nivolumab less than 1 year after ASCT had lower diversity and were excluded from later analyses to avoid confounding by immune reconstitution. The study covered only a single clinical trial cohort, and the causes of the repertoire differences, possibly disease activity or prior therapy, were still not defined. Trial patients achieving complete response had baseline diversity similar to newly diagnosed patients, whereas partial responders and progressors had significantly lower diversity.

As for this clone: Its cognate antigen has yet to be identified. No base quality values were provided; no much bigger clone lies one nucleotide off.

The time point label of this sample denotes: cycle 2 day 1 (C2D1) of nivolumab. Relapse after autologous stem cell transplantation had occurred in all trial patients, and cohorts A, B and C were distinguished by prior brentuximab vedotin exposure. The trial cohort included 50 to 70 patients with relapsed/refractory classical Hodgkin lymphoma, and each patient had a best overall response of complete response, partial response or progressive disease. In the multi-cohort phase II CheckMate 205 trial, trial patients received single-agent nivolumab. Best overall response was determined by an independent review committee according to the 2007 International Working Group response criteria. Trial PBMCs were obtained immediately prior to nivolumab initiation (C1D1) and on therapy at cycle 2 day 1 and cycle 4 day 1. After peripheral blood was drawn into 8 mL Vacutainer Cell Preparation Tubes, PBMCs were isolated by centrifugation and then cryopreserved.

The Qiagen DNeasy kit was used to extract genomic DNA from unsorted PBMCs and from the negatively selected CD4+ and CD8+ fractions. Using primers that anneal to V and J segments, immunoSEQ multiplex PCR amplified the TCR beta CDR3 regions. A synthetic immune receptor repertoire was used to minimize amplification bias, and remaining bias was computationally removed after sequencing. In the source study's methods: Custom Python scripts were used to quantify repertoire diversity as the Shannon entropy index. Unsorted, CD4+ and CD8+ repertoires were analyzed separately, except for combined analyses in which CD4+ and CD8+ sequences were merged in silico. A clone was considered expanded if an increase in frequency of at least 2-fold after treatment relative to C1D1 was found, and a pseudocount of 0.5 was applied to clones undetected at baseline. Clones with 0 or 1 copy at C1D1 were classified as singleton clones, and clones with 2 or more copies were classified as non-singleton clones. Clones expanded in unsorted samples were labelled as CD4+, CD8+ or unknown by matching protein sequences in sorted samples from the same patient. Wilcoxon tests on paired samples were used to test diversity changes from C1D1 to C4D1. The source is immuneACCESS, and TCRdb retained only in-frame sequences with V and J called. Part of the clones is not carried over; for the studies checked, unresolved V genes explain less than half of this, and the remainder is unexplained. V and J calls and clone size come straight from that table; D and trimming were deduced from the DNA. This sample is represented by about 85,000 clones; around 90% of them were singletons. Approximately 2.5% of the sample is held by the ten biggest clonotypes.

Via the germline V gene, CDR1 is MNHNS and CDR2 SASEGT. Including cysteine and phenylalanine, the CDR3 has 12 amino acids. Just the 36-base CDR3 DNA is kept, in frame starting at base 1. V lost 2 bases and J lost 9 bases; the stretch between them is 11 bases long. The sequencing here drew on peripheral blood mononuclear cells (PBMCs), taken before the second cycle of nivolumab. The receptor chain draws on TRBV6-1 and TRBJ2-7; the D gene is not confidently resolved. This receptor was identified in a human donor with classical Hodgkin lymphoma. The CDR3 amino acid sequence is: CASSEQSLTQYF. The DNA reads as follows: TGTGCCAGCAGTGAACAAAGCTTGACGCAGTACTTC.